This entry lists 23 T cell receptor beta chains sequenced from one sample in a study of blood T cell repertoires in COVID-19. The table came from immunoSEQ multiplex PCR; TCRdb's copy has only in-frame clones and leaves some out. The repertoire includes a few hundred thousand clones, approximately 86% of them detected once, and 3.8% sits in the top ten. The specimen sequenced was PBMCs or T cells enriched from blood (not recorded which). The receptor source for this set is a woman aged 40 to 50 with acute COVID-19.

This chain joins TRBV6-4 and TRBJ2-3, with 9 bases fitting TRBD1. The CDR3 totals 16 residues. Trimming took 2 bases from V and 0 from J; bases not matched to a gene: 3. Germline V CDR1 and CDR2: MRHNA, SNTAGT. The CDR3 bases are TGTGCCAGCAGTGACAGGGGACAGGGCAGCACAGATACGCAGTATTTT. Protein sequence: CASSDRGQGSTDTQYF.

This clone has a single count. This chain connects TRBV28 to TRBJ2-7; 12 nucleotides match TRBD2. J gave up 0 bases and V 3 bases, and 9 bases lay outside the gene matches. The CDR3 sequence is 18 residues long. The germline gives CDR1 MDHEN, CDR2 SYDVKM. The CDR3 DNA reads TGTGCCAGCAGTTTGCCCACGTGGACTAGCGGGGTCTCCTACGAGCAGTACTTC. Encoded protein: CASSLPTWTSGVSYEQYF.

This rearrangement joins TRBV24-1 to TRBJ1-2; 10 nucleotides line up with TRBD1. CDR1 is KGHDR, CDR2 SFDVKD, per germline. The CDR3 is 13 residues long. V lost 5 bases, J lost 7 bases, and 3 bases stayed unmatched. The CDR3 loop reads CATSVGTGAGYTF. CDR3 coding DNA: TGTGCCACCAGTGTTGGGACAGGGGCTGGCTACACCTTC.

V usage is TRBV7-2 and J usage is TRBJ2-3; 8 nucleotides line up with TRBD2. The ends lost 9 bases at V and 3 bases at J; junction bases unmatched: 8. Germline V gene data show CDR1 as SGHTA and CDR2 as FQGNSA. The CDR3 runs to 14 residues. The DNA of the CDR3 is TGTGCCAGTTCAGGGAGCGGGAGTACAGATACGCAGTATTTT. This sequence encodes CASSGSGSTDTQYF.

The chain is built from TRBV5-5 and TRBJ2-3; TRBD1 matches at 9 bases. CDR3 length equals 17 residues. The ends lost 0 bases at V and 6 bases at J; junction bases unmatched: 11. CDR1 SGHKS and CDR2 YYEKEE come from the germline V gene (reference sequence). The CDR3: CASSLGGYRGPRDTQYF. CDR3 DNA: TGTGCCAGCAGCTTGGGGGGATACAGGGGGCCAAGGGATACGCAGTATTTT.

The genes are TRBV11-2 and TRBJ1-4; 7 nucleotides agree with TRBD1. Germline loops: CDR1 SGHAT, CDR2 FQNNGV. This CDR3 contains 14 residues. The V gene end was trimmed by 1 base and the J gene end by 8 bases; junction bases not matched to a gene: 4. The CDR3 coding sequence is TGTGCCAGCAGCTTAGGACAGGGTGGAGAAAAACTGTTTTTT. Its protein is CASSLGQGGEKLFF.

The V and J genes are TRBV10-3 and TRBJ1-2; D might be TRBD1 (5 bases). From germline, CDR1 is ENHRY and CDR2 SYGVKD. The CDR3 has 12 residues. V was shortened by 6 bases and J by 4 bases, with 9 bases between the two germline ends. Here the CDR3 reads CAIRGPVYGYTF. DNA of the CDR3: TGTGCCATCAGGGGGCCGGTCTATGGCTACACCTTC.

V usage is TRBV18 and J usage is TRBJ2-1, with TRBD2 matching over 14 bases. The CDR3 contains 18 residues. Trimming took 1 base from V and 6 from J; bases not matched to a gene: 8. Germline V gives CDR1 KGHSH, CDR2 LQKENI. Here the CDR3 DNA reads TGTGCCAGCTCACCACTATCGAGGACTAGCGGGAGGACCAATGAGCAGTTCTTC. Its protein is CASSPLSRTSGRTNEQFF.

The chain carries TRBV28 and TRBJ1-1, with D unresolved. Trimming stripped 3 bases from V and 1 base from J, with 9 bases between. The CDR3 runs to 14 residues. Germline assignment: CDR1 MDHEN and CDR2 SYDVKM. The CDR3 DNA sequence: TGTGCCAGCAGTTTCTCCCAGTGGAACACTGAAGCTTTCTTT. It specifies CASSFSQWNTEAFF.

V usage is TRBV18 and J usage is TRBJ1-1; D unclear. CDR3 length equals 15 residues. V dropped 3 bases and J dropped 5 bases, with 16 bases sitting between them. The germline CDR1 and CDR2 sequences are KGHSH and LQKENI. DNA for the CDR3: TGTGCCAGCTCACCCCTCCGGGAAGGAAGAACTGAAGCTTTCTTT. Protein sequence: CASSPLREGRTEAFF.

The gene calls are TRBV6-5 and TRBJ2-7; 8 bases line up with TRBD1. CDR1 is MNHEY, CDR2 SVGAGI, per germline. V dropped 0 bases and J dropped 3; count of bases not matched to a gene: 4. The CDR3 consists of 15 residues. Here the CDR3 DNA reads TGTGCCAGCAGTTACTCGGAAACAGGGGGCTACGAGCAGTACTTC. Translated: CASSYSETGGYEQYF.

This clone was detected only a few times. The chain's CDR3 is CASREGSGIGYYEQYF. CDR3 nucleotide sequence: TGTGCCAGCAGGGAGGGTAGCGGGATAGGTTACTACGAGCAGTACTTC. This sequence joins TRBV2 and TRBJ2-7; 8 bases align to TRBD2. Germline V gene data show CDR1 as SNHLY and CDR2 as FYNNEI. Unmatched junction bases numbered 13, after V lost 6 bases and J lost 3 bases. The CDR3 contains 16 residues.

In this sample, this clone turned up a few times. V and J are TRBV2 and TRBJ2-7, with 9 bases that match TRBD1. Germline V gene data show CDR1 as SNHLY and CDR2 as FYNNEI. J was trimmed by 4 bases and V by 1 base; bases with no gene match: 5. This CDR3 comprises 15 residues. CDR3 sequence (DNA): TGTGCCAGCAGTGAAGGGAGGACAGGGGATTACGAGCAGTACTTC. This gives the protein CASSEGRTGDYEQYF.

This rearrangement joins TRBV21-1 to TRBJ2-7; the tabulated D call, TRBD2, remains unverified against the DNA. TRBV21-1 constitutes a pseudogene. This CDR3 spans 11 amino acids. This CDR3 is CASSTAYEQYF. The CDR3 DNA reads TGTGCCAGCAGCACTGCCTACGAGCAGTACTTC.

The V call is TRBV27, the J call TRBJ2-7, with D maybe TRBD2 (6 bases). CDR3 size: 15 residues. Germline values: CDR1 MNHEY, CDR2 SMNVEV (reference sequence). V was shortened by 6 bases and J by 3 bases, with 18 bases between the two germline ends. CDR3 residues: CASSLRGGAVYEQYF. DNA for the CDR3: TGTGCCAGCAGCCTCCGTGGCGGGGCGGTCTACGAGCAGTACTTC.

This sequence joins TRBV5-1 and TRBJ2-7; 11 bases agree with TRBD1. The CDR3 is 14 residues long. Germline-derived CDR1 and CDR2 are SGHRS and YFSETQ. Trimming took 4 bases from V and 5 from J; bases not matched to a gene: 5. The CDR3 spells CASSLGQGGDEQYF. DNA for the CDR3: TGCGCCAGCAGCCTGGGACAGGGGGGCGACGAGCAGTACTTC.

The chain combines TRBV7-9 with TRBJ1-2; 10 bases agree with TRBD1. Germline trimming cut 5 bases from V and 2 bases from J; bases unmatched to any gene: 5. Germline values: CDR1 SEHNR, CDR2 FQNEAQ (reference sequence). The CDR3 has 15 amino acids. This CDR3 is CASSPRQGANYGYTF. The DNA for the CDR3 is TGTGCCAGCAGCCCTCGACAGGGGGCGAACTATGGCTACACCTTC.

V usage is TRBV7-2 and J usage is TRBJ2-1, with TRBD1 matching 9 bases. The length of the CDR3 is 16 residues. Germline assignment: CDR1 SGHTA and CDR2 FQGNSA. With 3 bases clipped from V and 3 bases from J, the junction kept 6 bases outside the gene matches. DNA of the CDR3: TGTGCCAGCAGCTTTACCGGGACAGGGATCTACAATGAGCAGTTCTTC. Residues: CASSFTGTGIYNEQFF.

This clone was observed once. The genes are TRBV2 and TRBJ1-1; D may be TRBD1 (5 bases). The germline CDR1 and CDR2 sequences are SNHLY and FYNNEI. V lost 1 base and J lost 0, with 12 bases in between. The CDR3 loop spans 16 amino acids. CDR3: CASSEEAGELNTEAFF. The CDR3 nucleotides are TGTGCCAGCAGTGAAGAAGCGGGGGAGTTGAACACTGAAGCTTTCTTT.

The rearrangement uses TRBV7-8 and TRBJ1-1; TRBD1 agrees at 10 bases. With 10 bases clipped from V and 4 bases from J, the junction kept 18 bases outside the gene matches. Germline values: CDR1 SGHVS, CDR2 FQNEAQ. The CDR3 is made up of 17 amino acids. CDR3 residues: CATHPGQGIGRGTEAFF. CDR3 DNA: TGTGCCACCCACCCGGGACAGGGGATCGGAAGGGGCACTGAAGCTTTCTTT.

The V call is TRBV10-1, the J call TRBJ2-2; 12 bases align to TRBD1. The CDR3 has 17 residues. V gave up 3 bases and J gave up 5 bases; unmatched junction bases: 7. Germline V gene lookup returns CDR1 WNHNN and CDR2 SYGVQD (reference sequence). CDR3 protein: CASSDGTGGRGTGELFF. CDR3 bases: TGCGCCAGCAGTGATGGGACAGGGGGCCGGGGGACCGGGGAGCTGTTTTTT.

The rearrangement uses TRBV9 and TRBJ2-5, with 7 bases identical to TRBD2. Per germline, CDR1 SGDLS and CDR2 YYNGEE. The CDR3 runs 17 residues. The V gene end was trimmed by 0 bases and the J gene end by 4 bases; junction bases not matched to a gene: 12. DNA for the CDR3: TGTGCCAGCAGCGTAGCTGGAGGAAACGGGGGGATAGAGACCCAGTACTTC. Residues: CASSVAGGNGGIETQYF.

This chain uses TRBV28 with TRBJ2-5, with unresolved D. Germline CDR1 MDHEN, CDR2 SYDVKM. This CDR3 contains 18 residues. Trimming left V 1 base short and J 0 bases short, with 18 bases between. The CDR3 DNA sequence: TGTGCCAGCAGTTTATTTAAGTGGGCAGTATCGTACCAAGAGACCCAGTACTTC. Amino acids: CASSLFKWAVSYQETQYF.